The 5 T cell receptor beta chains listed next were all sequenced from one sample in a study of identical twins. TCRdb reprocessed the 5' RACE reads with MiXCR, giving one entry per CDR3 protein. This sample has about 570,000 distinct CDR3 sequences; 9.6% occur once, and the top ten carry roughly 3%. This sample also belongs to another study, concerning yellow fever vaccine responses in identical twins.

The sample consisted of PBMCs. These receptors were obtained from a woman in her late teens or twenties in good health.

This clonotype was seen more than once but under ten times. The chain joins TRBV3-1 to TRBJ2-1; the match to TRBD2 covers 9 bases. The CDR3 totals 12 residues. The germline V gene encodes CDR1 LGHDT and CDR2 YNNKEL (reference sequence). With 1 base clipped from V and 11 bases from J, the junction kept 0 bases outside the gene matches. The CDR3 bases are TGTGCCAGCAGCCAAGCTAGCGGGAAGCAGTTCTTC. Its protein is CASSQASGKQFF.

The genes are TRBV2 and TRBJ2-1; D unclear. Trimming removed 5 bases from V and 4 bases from J, with 12 bases in between. Germline values: CDR1 SNHLY, CDR2 FYNNEI. This CDR3 contains 14 residues. This CDR3 reads CASSRPRGYNEQFF. Here the CDR3 DNA reads TGTGCCAGCAGTCGTCCCCGCGGATACAATGAGCAGTTCTTC. Looking up the rest from reference TRBV2 and TRBJ2-1 gives the full variable domain: EPEVTQTPSHQVTQMGQEVILRCVPISNHLYFYWYRQILGQKVEFLVSFYNNEISEKSEIFDDQFSVERPDGSNFTLKIRSTKLEDSAMYFCASSRPRGYNEQFFGPGTRLTVL.

J is TRBJ2-1 and V is TRBV12-3 or TRBV12-4; 9 bases fit TRBD2. The CDR3 sequence is 15 residues long. J was trimmed by 12 bases and V by 5 bases; bases with no gene match: 14. The CDR3 sequence: CASSVGAGGLGRQFF. In DNA form, the CDR3 reads TGTGCCAGCAGTGTCGGGGCGGGAGGGTTGGGGAGGCAGTTCTTC.

This clonotype occurred a few times. This chain connects TRBV7-9 to TRBJ2-1; TRBD1 matches 7 bases. This CDR3 region has 16 residues. Trimming removed 6 bases from V and 2 bases from J; junction bases left unmatched: 10. Germline-derived CDR1 and CDR2 are SEHNR and FQNEAQ (reference sequence). Written as DNA, the CDR3 is TGTGCCAGCAGTCCACAGGGGATAGACACCTACAATGAGCAGTTCTTC. Amino acid sequence: CASSPQGIDTYNEQFF.

The V gene is TRBV6-4, the J gene TRBJ2-3; a weak D match, TRBD1 (5 bases). The V gene's germline CDR1 is MRHNA and CDR2 SNTAGT. The germline V and J ends were trimmed by 10 bases and 4 bases, with 15 bases remaining between them. The CDR3 spans 13 residues. The CDR3, as DNA: TGTGCCACGGGTGTAGGGGCGGCAGATACGCAGTATTTT. Translation gives CATGVGAADTQYF.